The 23 T cell receptor beta chains in this list originate from one sample, sequenced in a study of T cell responses to AZD1222 COVID-19 vaccine. Some clones are missing from TCRdb's copy, which holds only in-frame ones; the method was immunoSEQ multiplex PCR. This sample has 100,000 to 130,000 clones, with about 90% found just once. The sequenced sample was peripheral blood, obtained on day 0 of AZD1222 vaccination. The receptors derive from an adult in good health.

The sample holds one count of this clone. This chain joins TRBV5-1 and TRBJ1-4, with a tentative D call TRBD1 (6 bases). The CDR3 sequence is 16 residues long. Looked up from germline, CDR1 is SGHRS and CDR2 is YFSETQ. The V end lost 3 bases, the J end lost 4 bases, and 16 bases lay between the germline ends. CDR3 sequence (DNA): TGCGCCAGCAGCTCTATGCCACAGGGCCTTAATGAAAAACTGTTTTTT. Translated: CASSSMPQGLNEKLFF.

The sample holds one count of this clone. This chain uses TRBV5-5 with TRBJ2-5, with D perhaps matching TRBD2 (6 bases). Germline V lookup: CDR1 SGHKS, CDR2 YYEKEE (reference sequence). CDR3 length equals 15 residues. V shed 2 bases and J shed 7 bases, with 18 bases lying between them. The CDR3 loop is CASSFPNAGGWTQYF. CDR3 DNA sequence: TGTGCCAGCAGCTTCCCGAACGCCGGAGGGTGGACCCAGTACTTC.

The genes are TRBV15 and TRBJ1-5; TRBD1 matches at 10 bases. This CDR3 comprises 14 residues. Germline CDR1 reads LNHNV; CDR2 reads YYDKDF (reference sequence). J lost 8 bases, V lost 1 base, and 2 bases had no gene match. CDR3 protein: CATSRGGTGEPQHF. The CDR3 DNA is TGTGCCACCAGCAGAGGGGGGACAGGGGAGCCCCAGCATTTT.

The chain joins TRBV6-2 or TRBV6-3 to TRBJ1-1; D is possibly TRBD1 (6 bases). V lost 0 bases and J lost 0, with 14 bases in between. CDR3 size: 17 residues. CDR1 is MNHEY and CDR2 is SVGEGT in the germline V gene. Written as DNA, the CDR3 is TGTGCCAGCAGTTACTCGAGCCGGGGGCGGATGAACACTGAAGCTTTCTTT. Residues: CASSYSSRGRMNTEAFF.

The chain couples TRBV12-3 or TRBV12-4 to TRBJ1-2; TRBD1 is a possible D gene (5 bases). The CDR3 sequence is 12 residues long. V dropped 8 bases and J dropped 7 bases, with 14 bases sitting between them. The CDR3 DNA reads TGTGCCAGCCTGGAAGGGACTGCTGGCTACACCTTC. This codes for CASLEGTAGYTF.

This sequence joins TRBV3-1 (or the pseudogene TRBV3-2) and TRBJ2-5; D is unclear. The V gene lost 0 bases and the J gene lost 3 bases, with 11 bases spanning the gap. The CDR3 contains 15 residues. CDR1 LGHDT and CDR2 YNNKEL come from the germline V gene (reference sequence). The DNA of the CDR3 is TGTGCCAGCAGCCAAGATCAGTCCACAAAAGAGACCCAGTACTTC. This translates into CASSQDQSTKETQYF.

The chain couples TRBV7-9 to TRBJ1-5, with a weak D call TRBD1 (5 bases). Trimming removed 5 bases at V and 7 bases at J, with 15 bases between. Germline V CDR1 and CDR2: SEHNR, FQNEAQ (reference sequence). The CDR3 is 14 amino acids. CDR3 in amino acids: CASSAGGEGQPQHF. DNA of the CDR3: TGTGCCAGCAGCGCCGGGGGGGAAGGACAGCCCCAGCATTTT.

CDR3 DNA: TGTGCCAGCAGTAGGCGGGGGCCTAGCACAGATACGCAGTATTTT. It translates to CASSRRGPSTDTQYF. The genes are TRBV6-2 or TRBV6-3 and TRBJ2-3, with a possible D match to TRBD2 (7 bases). Germline lookup yields CDR1 MNHEY and CDR2 SVGEGT. Trimming removed 5 bases at V and 0 bases at J, with 12 bases between. CDR3 length equals 15 residues.

This clone was seen just once. This chain joins TRBV19 and TRBJ2-1; TRBD1 agrees at 9 bases. The V gene's germline CDR1 is LNHDA and CDR2 SQIVND (reference sequence). V lost 9 bases and J lost 4; bases outside the gene matches: 10. The CDR3 totals 15 residues. CDR3 bases: TGTGCCAGCGATACCGGGACAGGGAGGTACAATGAGCAGTTCTTC. Amino acid sequence: CASDTGTGRYNEQFF. The whole variable domain, filled in from reference TRBV19 and TRBJ2-1, reads DGGITQSPKYLFRKEGQNVTLSCEQNLNHDAMYWYRQDPGQGLRLIYYSQIVNDFQKGDIAEGYSVSREKKESFPLTVTSAQKNPTAFYLCASDTGTGRYNEQFFGPGTRLTVL.

This chain connects TRBV4-3 to TRBJ1-2; 7 bases fit TRBD1. The germline V gene encodes CDR1 LGHNA and CDR2 YSLEER. The CDR3 runs to 16 residues. The V gene end was trimmed by 1 base and the J gene end by 4 bases; junction bases not matched to a gene: 9. The CDR3 reads CASSQGPGTVGYGYTF. The CDR3 DNA is TGCGCCAGCAGCCAAGGCCCGGGGACAGTGGGCTATGGCTACACCTTC.

The chain couples TRBV6-2 or TRBV6-3 to TRBJ1-6; D is ambiguous. The CDR3 is made up of 18 amino acids. Germline CDR1 reads MNHEY; CDR2 reads SVGEGT. V shed 0 bases and J shed 7 bases, with 19 bases lying between them. In DNA, the CDR3 is TGTGCCAGCAGTTACTCGAAAGGCGGTCCCGGGGAGAATTCACCCCTCCACTTT. Its protein product is CASSYSKGGPGENSPLHF.

The rearrangement links TRBV11-3 to TRBJ2-5; D call uncertain. The CDR3 spans 16 residues. From germline, CDR1 is SGHNT and CDR2 YENEEA. The V end was cut by 1 base, the J end by 1 base, with 13 bases between. The CDR3 sequence: CASSLGAPGPQETQYF. The CDR3, as DNA: TGTGCCAGCAGCTTAGGGGCGCCAGGACCCCAAGAGACCCAGTACTTC.

The chain employs TRBV25-1 and TRBJ2-4; TRBD1 agrees at 7 bases. The trim removed 2 bases at V and 4 bases at J, leaving 5 bases unmatched. This CDR3 spans 15 amino acids. CDR1 MGHDK and CDR2 SYGVNS come from the germline V gene. CDR3 residues: CASSEAGTAKNIQYF. CDR3 in DNA: TGTGCCAGCAGTGAAGCAGGGACAGCTAAAAACATTCAGTACTTC.

J is TRBJ2-3 and V is TRBV12-3 or TRBV12-4, with no clear D. V lost 6 bases and J 4 bases, leaving 11 bases between the germline ends. This CDR3 is 13 amino acids long. As DNA, the CDR3 is TGTGCCAGCAGCCGGCAGTCACCAGATACGCAGTATTTT. This gives the protein CASSRQSPDTQYF.

The rearrangement links TRBV5-4 to TRBJ2-1; D is undetermined. Germline values: CDR1 SGHNT, CDR2 YYREEE (reference sequence). The V gene lost 0 bases and the J gene lost 5 bases, with 12 bases spanning the gap. The CDR3 consists of 15 residues. The CDR3 loop reads CASSLAGSRNNEQFF. CDR3 DNA sequence: TGTGCCAGCAGCTTGGCCGGTTCCCGAAACAATGAGCAGTTCTTC.

The chain recombines TRBV5-4 with TRBJ1-2; no clear D. V shed 4 bases and J shed 4 bases, with 20 bases lying between them. Per the germline V gene, CDR1 is SGHNT and CDR2 is YYREEE (reference sequence). The CDR3 loop spans 16 amino acids. The CDR3 loop is CASSRVTSTLGYGYTF. CDR3 bases: TGTGCCAGCAGCCGAGTCACTTCCACCTTGGGCTATGGCTACACCTTC.

V and J are TRBV6-5 and TRBJ2-7, with TRBD1 matching over 10 bases. The J segment lost 3 bases and the V segment lost 5 bases, leaving 7 bases of the junction unmatched. CDR3 length: 15 residues. The germline gives CDR1 MNHEY, CDR2 SVGAGI. CDR3 region: CASSQTGTGDYEQYF. The CDR3, as DNA: TGTGCCAGCAGTCAAACCGGGACAGGGGACTACGAGCAGTACTTC.

This clone came up a few times. The chain links TRBV14 to TRBJ1-1; possible D gene TRBD1, 5 bases. In germline, CDR1 is SGHDN, CDR2 FVKESK. The length of the CDR3 is 13 residues. V gave up 4 bases and J gave up 5 bases, with 11 bases separating them. The CDR3, as DNA: TGTGCCAGCAGCCTCGGGGCGAGGACTGAAGCTTTCTTT. Translated, it gives CASSLGARTEAFF.

The V call is TRBV7-9, the J call TRBJ2-5; 15 nucleotides match TRBD2. The CDR3 is 16 residues long. Per germline, CDR1 SEHNR and CDR2 FQNEAQ (reference sequence). Trimming at V came to 5 bases and at J to 6 bases, leaving 7 bases not matched to a gene. This CDR3 reads CASSLGLAGGLKTQYF. The CDR3 coding sequence is TGTGCCAGCAGCCTCGGACTAGCGGGGGGGCTTAAGACCCAGTACTTC.

The gene calls are TRBV5-6 and TRBJ1-2; no clear D. The CDR3 length is 13 residues. With 1 base removed from V and 8 bases from J, the gap between germline ends came to 12 bases. From germline, CDR1 is SGHDT and CDR2 YYEEEE. CDR3: CASSLTSHAGYTF. The CDR3 DNA is TGTGCCAGCAGCTTGACGAGCCACGCCGGCTACACCTTC.

This clone was counted between two and nine times. The rearrangement links TRBV7-2 to TRBJ1-1, with no clear D. The CDR3 loop spans 12 amino acids. CDR1 and CDR2 from the germline V gene are SGHTA and FQGNSA. Trimming pared 5 bases from V and 7 bases from J, leaving 11 bases between. Here the CDR3 DNA reads TGTGCCAGCAGCCACATTTTGGGTGAAGCTTTCTTT. Protein: CASSHILGEAFF.

The chain joins TRBV19 to TRBJ1-5, with D unclear. CDR1 is LNHDA and CDR2 is SQIVND in the germline V gene (reference sequence). With 11 bases removed from V and 1 base from J, the gap between germline ends came to 15 bases. CDR3 size: 14 residues. The chain's CDR3 is CAGAPPGSNQPQHF. The DNA of the CDR3 is TGTGCCGGAGCCCCACCCGGCAGCAATCAGCCCCAGCATTTT.

V gene TRBV5-4 combines with J gene TRBJ1-2; D ambiguous. Germline assignment: CDR1 SGHNT and CDR2 YYREEE (reference sequence). This CDR3 has 14 amino acids. The ends were cut back, 0 bases at V and 2 bases at J, with 8 bases in the middle. In DNA, the CDR3 is TGTGCCAGCAGCTTGGTTGGGCAGAACTATGGCTACACCTTC. This encodes CASSLVGQNYGYTF. Drawing the rest from reference TRBV5-4 and TRBJ1-2, the complete variable domain is ETGVTQSPTHLIKTRGQQVTLRCSSQSGHNTVSWYQQALGQGPQFIFQYYREEENGRGNFPPRFSGLQFPNYSSELNVNALELDDSALYLCASSLVGQNYGYTFGSGTRLTVV.